The present T cell receptor (beta chain) was sequenced within a study of T cells after yellow fever vaccination. Across the whole study: Libraries from low-cell-number fractions were prepared with the SMART-Seq v4 Ultra Low Input RNA kit.

General observations from the study: Most clones from primary vaccination were detected again post-booster (around 96% CD4, roughly 85% CD8). A weaker secondary response peaked on day 5, the primary on day 15.

This clonotype was observed a handful of times. Its antigen is currently unknown. With 0 bases removed from V and 2 bases from J, the gap between germline ends came to 17 bases. The CDR3 covers 17 residues. The V gene's germline CDR1 is LGHNA and CDR2 YSLEER. Conversion of TCR transcripts into cDNA relied on 5'RACE template switching, which added a universal primer site and UMIs. TCRdb re-analysed the 5' RACE reads in MiXCR, keeping a single row per CDR3 protein. The sample yields some 260,000 distinct CDR3 sequences, roughly 5.2% seen once. Sequences were derived from CD4+ T cells sorted from PBMCs, sampled on the day of the yellow fever booster vaccination. The chain has TRBV4-3 and TRBJ2-7; possible D gene TRBD2, 5 bases. The clonotype was recovered from a man aged 18 to 29 who received the YFV17D yellow fever vaccine. The CDR3 nucleotides are TGCGCCAGCAGCCAAGATCAACGAGGGCAGCTTCCCTACGAGCAGTACGTC. Translation: CASSQDQRGQLPYEQYV.